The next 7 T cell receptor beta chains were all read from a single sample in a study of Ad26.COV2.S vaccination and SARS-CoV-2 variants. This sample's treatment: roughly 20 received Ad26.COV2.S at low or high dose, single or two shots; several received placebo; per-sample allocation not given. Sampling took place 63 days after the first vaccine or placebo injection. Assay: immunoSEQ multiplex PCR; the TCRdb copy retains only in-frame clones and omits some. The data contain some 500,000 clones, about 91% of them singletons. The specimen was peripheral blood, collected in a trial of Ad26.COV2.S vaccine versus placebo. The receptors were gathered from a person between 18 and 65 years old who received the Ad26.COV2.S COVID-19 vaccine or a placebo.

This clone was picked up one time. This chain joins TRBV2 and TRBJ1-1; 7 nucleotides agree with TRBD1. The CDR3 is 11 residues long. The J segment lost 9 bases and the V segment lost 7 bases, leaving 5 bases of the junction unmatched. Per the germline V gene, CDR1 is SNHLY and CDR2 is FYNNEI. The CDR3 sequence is CASNGQVKAFF. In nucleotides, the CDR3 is TGTGCCAGCAACGGACAGGTGAAAGCTTTCTTT. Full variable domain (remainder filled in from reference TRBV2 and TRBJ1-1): EPEVTQTPSHQVTQMGQEVILRCVPISNHLYFYWYRQILGQKVEFLVSFYNNEISEKSEIFDDQFSVERPDGSNFTLKIRSTKLEDSAMYFCASNGQVKAFFGQGTRLTVV.

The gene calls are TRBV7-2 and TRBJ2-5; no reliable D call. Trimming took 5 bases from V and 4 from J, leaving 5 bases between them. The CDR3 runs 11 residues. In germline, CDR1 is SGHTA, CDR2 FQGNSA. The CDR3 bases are TGTGCCAGCAGCAATCGAGAGACCCAGTACTTC. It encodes CASSNRETQYF.

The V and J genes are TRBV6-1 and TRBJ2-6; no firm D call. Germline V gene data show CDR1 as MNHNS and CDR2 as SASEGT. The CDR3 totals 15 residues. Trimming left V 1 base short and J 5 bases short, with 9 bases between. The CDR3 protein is CASSEDSAWANVLTF. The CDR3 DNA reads TGTGCCAGCAGTGAAGACAGTGCTTGGGCCAACGTCCTGACTTTC.

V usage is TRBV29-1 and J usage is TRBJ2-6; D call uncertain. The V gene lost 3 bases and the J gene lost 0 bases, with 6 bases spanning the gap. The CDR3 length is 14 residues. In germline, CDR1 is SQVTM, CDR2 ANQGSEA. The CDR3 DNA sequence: TGCAGCGTTGATCACAGCTCTGGGGCCAACGTCCTGACTTTC. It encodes CSVDHSSGANVLTF.

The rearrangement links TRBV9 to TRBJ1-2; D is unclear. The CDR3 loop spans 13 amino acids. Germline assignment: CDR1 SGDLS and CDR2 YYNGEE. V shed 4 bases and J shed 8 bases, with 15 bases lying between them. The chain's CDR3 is CASSLQTFGGYTF. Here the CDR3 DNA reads TGTGCCAGCAGCCTACAGACCTTCGGGGGCTACACCTTC.

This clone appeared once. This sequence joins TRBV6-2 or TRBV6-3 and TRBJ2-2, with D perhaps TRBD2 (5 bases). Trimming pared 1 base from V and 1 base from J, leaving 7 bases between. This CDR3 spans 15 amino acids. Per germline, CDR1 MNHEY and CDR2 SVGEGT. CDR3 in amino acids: CASSYLAQNTGELFF. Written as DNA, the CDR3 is TGTGCCAGCAGTTACTTAGCGCAGAACACCGGGGAGCTGTTTTTT.

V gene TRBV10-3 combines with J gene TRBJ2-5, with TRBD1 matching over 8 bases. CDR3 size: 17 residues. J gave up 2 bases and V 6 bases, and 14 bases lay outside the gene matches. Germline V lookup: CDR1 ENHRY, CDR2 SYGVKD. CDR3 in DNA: TGTGCCATCAGCCGGGACAGGATAATTAGGGGGCAAGAGACCCAGTACTTC. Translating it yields CAISRDRIIRGQETQYF.